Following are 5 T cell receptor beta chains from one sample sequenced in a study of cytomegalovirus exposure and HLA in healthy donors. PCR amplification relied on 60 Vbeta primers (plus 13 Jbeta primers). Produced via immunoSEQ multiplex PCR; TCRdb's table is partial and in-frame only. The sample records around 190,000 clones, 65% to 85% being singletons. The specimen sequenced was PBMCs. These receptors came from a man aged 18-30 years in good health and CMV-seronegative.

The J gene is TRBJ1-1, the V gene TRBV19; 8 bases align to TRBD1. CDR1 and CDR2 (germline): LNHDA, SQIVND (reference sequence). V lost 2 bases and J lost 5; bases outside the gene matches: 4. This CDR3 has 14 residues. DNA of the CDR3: TGTGCCAGTAGTATACCAGGGGGCAGGACTGAAGCTTTCTTT. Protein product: CASSIPGGRTEAFF.

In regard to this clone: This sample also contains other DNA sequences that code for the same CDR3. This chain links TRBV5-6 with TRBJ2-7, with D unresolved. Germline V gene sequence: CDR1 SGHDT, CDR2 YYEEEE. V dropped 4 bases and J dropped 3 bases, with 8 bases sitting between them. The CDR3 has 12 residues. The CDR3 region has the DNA TGTGCCAGCAGCCTACGGGTCTACGAGCAGTACTTC. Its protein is CASSLRVYEQYF. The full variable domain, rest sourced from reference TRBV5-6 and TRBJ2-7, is DAGVTQSPTHLIKTRGQQVTLRCSPKSGHDTVSWYQQALGQGPQFIFQYYEEEERQRGNFPDRFSGHQFPNYSSELNVNALLLGDSALYLCASSLRVYEQYFGPGTRLTVT.

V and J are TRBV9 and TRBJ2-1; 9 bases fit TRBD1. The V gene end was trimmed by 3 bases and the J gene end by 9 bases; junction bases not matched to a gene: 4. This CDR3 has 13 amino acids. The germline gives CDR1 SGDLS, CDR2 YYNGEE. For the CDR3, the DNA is TGTGCCAGCAGCGACCGGGACAGGGCTGAGCAGTTCTTC. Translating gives CASSDRDRAEQFF.

As DNA, the CDR3 is TGCAGCGTTGAAGGGACAGGGCTGTACGAGCAGTACTTC. Translation gives CSVEGTGLYEQYF. The V gene is TRBV29-1, the J gene TRBJ2-7, with TRBD1 matching over 8 bases. Germline assignment: CDR1 SQVTM and CDR2 ANQGSEA. This CDR3 spans 13 amino acids. After removal of 1 base from V and 4 bases from J, the junction contained 3 bases not matched to a gene.

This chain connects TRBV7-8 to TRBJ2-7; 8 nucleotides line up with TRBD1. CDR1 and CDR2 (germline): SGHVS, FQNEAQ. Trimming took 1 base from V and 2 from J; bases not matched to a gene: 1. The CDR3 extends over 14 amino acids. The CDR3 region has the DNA TGTGCCAGCAGCTTAGGGACAGGGACCTACGAGCAGTACTTC. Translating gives CASSLGTGTYEQYF.